Listed below are T cell receptor beta chains from one sample, sequenced in a study of cytomegalovirus exposure and HLA in healthy donors. TCRdb's copy holds only in-frame clones and misses some; the assay was immunoSEQ multiplex PCR. The data show 100,000 to 150,000 clones, 15% seen once. The sequencing input was PBMCs. These receptors were taken from a woman aged 18 to 35 in good health and CMV-seronegative. Both conserved end residues are trimmed from each CDR3.

length: 12
J: TRBJ1-6
V: TRBV19
CDR3: ASSSGTYNSPLH

length: 14
J: TRBJ2-7
V: TRBV15
CDR3: ATSSTEGDTTYEQY

length: 14
J: TRBJ1-1
V: TRBV7-9
CDR3: ASSLVGPGVNTEAF

length: 15
J: TRBJ1-2
V: TRBV28
CDR3: ASSLAPVGQGDYGYT

length: 12
J: TRBJ1-1
V: TRBV6-1
CDR3: ASSEPGSNTEAF

length: 11
J: TRBJ1-2
V: TRBV5-6
CDR3: ASSKGQGEGYT

length: 9
J: TRBJ2-7
V: TRBV5-8
CDR3: ASSPSYEQY

length: 12
J: TRBJ2-7
V: TRBV5-4
CDR3: ASSLAASSYEQY

length: 13
J: TRBJ2-1
V: TRBV7-3
CDR3: ASSLGLAGGPPQF

length: 12
J: TRBJ1-6
V: TRBV5-1
CDR3: ASSHERQDSPLH

length: 12
J: TRBJ2-3
V: TRBV19
CDR3: ASSAGVGSDTQY

length: 14
J: TRBJ2-3
V: TRBV9
CDR3: ASSVEAGLAPDTQY

length: 14
J: TRBJ2-3
V: TRBV9
CDR3: ASSVGAGSPTDTQY

length: 13
J: TRBJ1-5
V: TRBV28
CDR3: ASSLGRLSNQPQH

length: 19
J: TRBJ2-1
V: TRBV2
CDR3: ASTGGQVLAGGPFSYNEQF

length: 14
J: TRBJ2-7
V: TRBV12-1
CDR3: ASGEQGHDPDYEQY

length: 14
J: TRBJ2-2
V: TRBV7-9
CDR3: ASSARTGGNTGELF

length: 17
J: TRBJ2-2
V: TRBV4-3
CDR3: ASSQDPATGGGSTGELF

length: 14
J: TRBJ2-1
V: TRBV4-1
CDR3: ASSQEASGGADEQF

length: 11
J: TRBJ1-1
V: TRBV5-6
CDR3: ASSLLSEDEAF

length: 13
J: TRBJ1-6
V: TRBV6-1
CDR3: ASSPSTGGFEPLH

length: 10
J: TRBJ2-7
V: TRBV6-6
CDR3: ASSGAAYEQY

length: 14
J: TRBJ1-1
V: TRBV7-9
CDR3: ASSYPRGPTLSEAF

length: 13
J: TRBJ2-7
V: TRBV7-8
CDR3: ASSLSVGGATEQY

length: 11
J: TRBJ2-1
V: TRBV5-6
CDR3: ASSPEGRNEQF

length: 13
J: TRBJ1-2
V: TRBV10-3
CDR3: AIRGGGQGASGYT

length: 12
J: TRBJ1-1
V: TRBV23-1
CDR3: ASSQSDRNTEAF

length: 11
J: TRBJ1-1
V: TRBV29-1
CDR3: SVMDREDTEAF

length: 11
J: TRBJ2-7
V: TRBV29-1
CDR3: SVAGLAGYEQY

length: 10
J: TRBJ1-1
V: TRBV12-5
CDR3: AKRTGGTEAF

length: 13
J: TRBJ2-7
V: TRBV10-3
CDR3: AISEFGDSLYEQY

length: 12
J: TRBJ1-2
V: TRBV5-6
CDR3: ASRIGQGSRGYT

length: 12
J: TRBJ1-1
V: TRBV5-1
CDR3: ASNYGTGSTEAF

length: 13
J: TRBJ2-1
V: TRBV28
CDR3: ASTETGGPRNEQF

length: 12
J: TRBJ1-4
V: TRBV19
CDR3: ASSMSSTNEKLF

length: 13
J: TRBJ1-1
V: TRBV9
CDR3: ASSVEGAKYTEAF

length: 13
J: TRBJ1-6
V: TRBV5-1
CDR3: ASSLAGTGRSPLH